A single sample is the source of the 3 T cell receptor beta chains below, sequenced in a study of blood T cell repertoires in COVID-19. Using immunoSEQ multiplex PCR, the repertoire was profiled, and TCRdb retains in-frame clones only, with some absent. The sample holds 100,000 to 150,000 clones; about four fifths are singletons and the top ten take about 39%. Source material: peripheral blood. The receptors were sampled from a man aged 35 to 55 with active or convalescent COVID-19.

This chain joins TRBV7-9 and TRBJ2-4, with D possibly matching TRBD2 (7 bases). The V and J ends lost 4 bases and 8 bases respectively, with 21 bases between them. Germline V gene sequence: CDR1 SEHNR, CDR2 FQNEAQ (reference sequence). This CDR3 has 16 amino acids. The CDR3 DNA sequence: TGTGCCAGCAGCTACTCCTTACAGGGACGGGGGGACATTCAGTACTTC. As protein: CASSYSLQGRGDIQYF.

This clone was recorded once. The V gene is TRBV15, the J gene TRBJ1-2; 9 nucleotides agree with TRBD1. CDR1 is LNHNV and CDR2 is YYDKDF in the germline V gene (reference sequence). V was clipped by 6 bases and J by 5 bases; unmatched bases: 10. The CDR3 extends over 15 amino acids. For the CDR3, the DNA is TGTGCCACCAGTCGTCGGGGACAGGGTGGGTATGGCTACACCTTC. It is translated as CATSRRGQGGYGYTF.

The V call is TRBV24-1, the J call TRBJ2-7, with D perhaps matching TRBD2 (6 bases). Germline assignment: CDR1 KGHDR and CDR2 SFDVKD. This CDR3 region has 16 residues. Trimming shortened V by 6 bases and J by 6 bases, and 23 bases separated the two germline ends. The CDR3 DNA follows: TGTGCCACCAGTAATAGCGGCTCCTCGGGCCGGTTCGAGCAGTACTTC. This codes for CATSNSGSSGRFEQYF.